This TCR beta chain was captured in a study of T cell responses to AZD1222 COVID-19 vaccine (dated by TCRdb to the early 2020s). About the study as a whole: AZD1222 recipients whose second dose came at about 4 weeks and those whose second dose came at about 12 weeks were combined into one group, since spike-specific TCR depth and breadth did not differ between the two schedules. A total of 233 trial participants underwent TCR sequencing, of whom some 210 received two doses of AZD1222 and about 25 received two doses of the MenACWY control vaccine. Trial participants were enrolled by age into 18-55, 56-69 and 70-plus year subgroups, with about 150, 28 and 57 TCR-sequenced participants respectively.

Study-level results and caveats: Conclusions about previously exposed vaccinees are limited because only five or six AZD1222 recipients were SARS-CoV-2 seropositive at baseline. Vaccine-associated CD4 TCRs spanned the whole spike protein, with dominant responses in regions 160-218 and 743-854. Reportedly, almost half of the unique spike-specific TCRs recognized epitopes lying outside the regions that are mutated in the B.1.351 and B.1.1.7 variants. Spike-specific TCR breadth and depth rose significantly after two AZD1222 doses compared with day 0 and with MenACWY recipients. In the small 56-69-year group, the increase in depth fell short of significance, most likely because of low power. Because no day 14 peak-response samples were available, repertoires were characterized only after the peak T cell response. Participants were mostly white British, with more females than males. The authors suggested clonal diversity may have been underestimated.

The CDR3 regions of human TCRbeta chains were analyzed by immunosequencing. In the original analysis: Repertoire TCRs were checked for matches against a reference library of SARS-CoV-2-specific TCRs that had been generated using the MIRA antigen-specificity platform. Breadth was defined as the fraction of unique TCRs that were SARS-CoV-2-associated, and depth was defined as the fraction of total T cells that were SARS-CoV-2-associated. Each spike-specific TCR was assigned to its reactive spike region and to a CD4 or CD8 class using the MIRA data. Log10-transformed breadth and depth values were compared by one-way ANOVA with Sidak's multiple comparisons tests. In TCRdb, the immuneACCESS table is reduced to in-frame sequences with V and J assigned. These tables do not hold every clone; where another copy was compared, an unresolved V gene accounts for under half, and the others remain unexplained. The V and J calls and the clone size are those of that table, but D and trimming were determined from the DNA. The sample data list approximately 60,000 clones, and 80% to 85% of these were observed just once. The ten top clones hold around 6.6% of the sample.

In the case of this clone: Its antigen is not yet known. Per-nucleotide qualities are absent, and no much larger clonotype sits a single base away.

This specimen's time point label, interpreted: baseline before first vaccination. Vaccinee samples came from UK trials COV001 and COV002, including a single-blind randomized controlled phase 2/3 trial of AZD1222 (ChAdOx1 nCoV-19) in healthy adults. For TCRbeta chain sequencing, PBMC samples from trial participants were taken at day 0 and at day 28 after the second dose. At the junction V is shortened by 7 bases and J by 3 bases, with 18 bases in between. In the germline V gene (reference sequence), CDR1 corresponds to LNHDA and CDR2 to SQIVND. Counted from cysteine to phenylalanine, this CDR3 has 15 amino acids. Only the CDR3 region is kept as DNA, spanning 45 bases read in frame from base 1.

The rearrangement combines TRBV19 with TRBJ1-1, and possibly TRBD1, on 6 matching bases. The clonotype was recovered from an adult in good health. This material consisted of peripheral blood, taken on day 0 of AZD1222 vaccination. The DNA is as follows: TGTGCCAGTACGCCTACAGGGTTCGGCGACACTGAAGCTTTCTTT. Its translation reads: CASTPTGFGDTEAFF. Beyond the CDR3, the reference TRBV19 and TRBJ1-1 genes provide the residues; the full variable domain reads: DGGITQSPKYLFRKEGQNVTLSCEQNLNHDAMYWYRQDPGQGLRLIYYSQIVNDFQKGDIAEGYSVSREKKESFPLTVTSAQKNPTAFYLCASTPTGFGDTEAFFGQGTRLTVV.